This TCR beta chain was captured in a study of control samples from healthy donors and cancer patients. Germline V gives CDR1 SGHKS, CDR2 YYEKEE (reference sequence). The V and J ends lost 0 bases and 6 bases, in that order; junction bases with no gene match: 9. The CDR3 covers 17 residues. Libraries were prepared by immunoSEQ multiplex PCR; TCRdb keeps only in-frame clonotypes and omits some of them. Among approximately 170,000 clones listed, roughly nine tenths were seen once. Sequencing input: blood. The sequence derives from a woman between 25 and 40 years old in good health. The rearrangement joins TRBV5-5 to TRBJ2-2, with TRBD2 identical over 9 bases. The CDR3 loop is CASSLANLAGVSGELFF. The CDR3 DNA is TGTGCCAGCAGCTTGGCCAATTTAGCGGGAGTGTCCGGGGAGCTGTTTTTT.